Each of the 30 T cell receptor beta chains below was sequenced from the same sample in a study of T cells of healthy individuals. Using its own MiXCR run on the 5' RACE reads, TCRdb lists one record per CDR3 protein. The data show around 100,000 distinct CDR3 sequences, 17% seen once. Every receptor here comes from a human donor in good health.

The chain is built from TRBV6-4 and TRBJ2-2; D is unresolved. The length of the CDR3 is 13 residues. The V gene's germline CDR1 is MRHNA and CDR2 SNTAGT. V was trimmed by 0 bases and J by 3 bases, leaving 2 bases between them. The CDR3 reads CASSDSYTGELFF. DNA for the CDR3: TGTGCCAGCAGTGACTCTTACACCGGGGAGCTGTTTTTT.

This clonotype showed up just a few times. V gene TRBV28 combines with J gene TRBJ1-1; D is undetermined. CDR1 MDHEN and CDR2 SYDVKM come from the germline V gene. V shed 3 bases and J shed 1 base, with 12 bases lying between them. The CDR3 sequence is 15 residues long. In nucleotides, the CDR3 is TGTGCCAGCAGTTTTTACAGTTTACCGAACACTGAAGCTTTCTTT. This codes for CASSFYSLPNTEAFF.

This clonotype turned up a few times. The V call is TRBV7-8, the J call TRBJ2-3; TRBD1 matches at 8 bases. This CDR3 has 15 amino acids. V was clipped by 8 bases and J by 6 bases; unmatched bases: 13. The germline CDR1 and CDR2 sequences are SGHVS and FQNEAQ. The CDR3 here is CASGGQGMFRDTQYF. The CDR3, as DNA: TGTGCCAGCGGCGGACAGGGAATGTTTCGGGATACGCAGTATTTT.

The sample holds many counts of this clonotype. This chain uses TRBV28 with TRBJ2-1; D is unresolved. V was pared by 8 bases and J by 11 bases, with 4 bases between. Per germline, CDR1 MDHEN and CDR2 SYDVKM. The CDR3 is 8 amino acids. CDR3 DNA: TGTGCCAGCGGGAAGCAGTTCTTC. This encodes CASGKQFF.

The chain joins TRBV5-1 to TRBJ2-5, with no clear D. The CDR3 sequence is 12 residues long. V lost 1 base and J lost 5, with 6 bases in between. CDR1 is SGHRS, CDR2 YFSETQ, per germline. This CDR3 reads CASSLIPETQYF. As DNA, the CDR3 is TGCGCCAGCAGCTTGATACCGGAGACCCAGTACTTC.

This clonotype was seen at least ten times. The chain employs TRBV10-2 and TRBJ2-1; D ambiguous. The CDR3 has 14 residues. V was pared by 8 bases and J by 0 bases, with 11 bases between. Germline loops: CDR1 WSHSY, CDR2 SAAADI. CDR3 sequence (DNA): TGCGCCAGCTCGGTCCTCTCCTCCTACAATGAGCAGTTCTTC. Its protein is CASSVLSSYNEQFF.

This clonotype was found a few times. The chain has TRBV5-1 and TRBJ1-6; D may be TRBD1 (6 bases). Per germline, CDR1 SGHRS and CDR2 YFSETQ. The CDR3 spans 19 residues. Trimming stripped 2 bases from V and 8 bases from J, with 26 bases between. The CDR3 is CASSFGLTGYRELDSPLHF. The CDR3 DNA reads as TGCGCCAGCAGCTTTGGTCTAACAGGGTATCGTGAACTAGATTCACCCCTCCACTTT.

This rearrangement joins TRBV5-1 to TRBJ2-6; D is unclear. V lost 0 bases, J lost 0 bases, and 7 bases lay in between. The CDR3 contains 16 residues. CDR1 and CDR2 (germline): SGHRS, YFSETQ. CDR3 in amino acids: CASSLVVLSGANVLTF. The CDR3 DNA sequence: TGCGCCAGCAGCTTGGTTGTGCTCTCTGGGGCCAACGTCCTGACTTTC.

In this sample, this clonotype turned up many times. The V and J genes are TRBV19 and TRBJ2-1; D may be TRBD2 (5 bases). Germline V CDR1 and CDR2: LNHDA, SQIVND (reference sequence). V lost 1 base, J lost 3 bases, and 10 bases lay in between. The CDR3 contains 15 residues. The CDR3 coding sequence is TGTGCCAGTAGTATAGTCCGGGAAGGCTACAATGAGCAGTTCTTC. This gives the protein CASSIVREGYNEQFF.

This clonotype was seen a handful of times. V is TRBV30 and J is TRBJ2-7, with 7 nucleotides matching TRBD1. The V and J ends lost 8 bases and 5 bases, in that order; junction bases with no gene match: 9. The CDR3 is 12 amino acids. The germline V gene has CDR1 GTSNPN and CDR2 SVGIG (reference sequence). CDR3 loop: CAAKTGIHEQYF. Written as DNA, the CDR3 is TGTGCCGCGAAGACAGGGATCCACGAGCAGTACTTC.

This clonotype showed up many times. The chain couples TRBV20-1 to TRBJ1-2; no clear D gene. CDR1 is DFQATT and CDR2 is SNEGSKA in the germline V gene (reference sequence). The CDR3 has 12 residues. The V end lost 3 bases, the J end lost 8 bases, and 13 bases lay between the germline ends. CDR3 sequence: CSASSETGGYTF. CDR3 bases: TGCAGTGCTAGTTCGGAAACGGGAGGCTACACCTTC.

This rearrangement joins TRBV28 to TRBJ2-1; D remains unclear. CDR3 length: 14 residues. CDR1 is MDHEN and CDR2 is SYDVKM in the germline V gene. V lost 5 bases and J lost 8, with 16 bases in between. The CDR3 protein is CASSPPLDFYEQFF. As DNA, the CDR3 is TGTGCCAGCAGTCCGCCTCTAGATTTCTATGAGCAGTTCTTC.

This clonotype has more than one count but fewer than ten. The CDR3 sequence is CASSLGGLGNEQFF. The CDR3, as DNA: TGTGCCAGCAGCCTTGGGGGTCTTGGGAATGAGCAGTTCTTC. J is TRBJ2-1 and V is TRBV7-9, with D perhaps matching TRBD1 or TRBD2 (5 bases each). The V gene lost 5 bases and the J gene lost 7 bases, with 15 bases spanning the gap. Germline CDR1 reads SEHNR; CDR2 reads FQNEAQ (reference sequence). The CDR3 length is 14 residues.

This clonotype came up many times. This chain links TRBV6-5 with TRBJ2-3; 7 bases line up with TRBD2. The CDR3 is 14 amino acids. J lost 2 bases, V lost 5 bases, and 4 bases had no gene match. Germline loops: CDR1 MNHEY, CDR2 SVGAGI. CDR3 nucleotide sequence: TGTGCCAGCAGTCGGGGAGGGCCCACAGATACGCAGTATTTT. It codes for CASSRGGPTDTQYF.

This clonotype was counted ten times or more. The genes are TRBV7-2 and TRBJ2-5, with a possible D match to TRBD1 (6 bases). CDR1 and CDR2 from the germline V gene are SGHTA and FQGNSA. V was cut by 3 bases and J by 2 bases, with 10 bases left in between. This CDR3 contains 14 residues. CDR3 residues: CASSFQTGQETQYF. The CDR3 DNA is TGTGCCAGCAGCTTCCAGACAGGTCAAGAGACCCAGTACTTC.

This clonotype was found a few times. This chain links TRBV20-1 with TRBJ1-3; no clear D gene. CDR1 and CDR2 (germline): DFQATT, SNEGSKA (reference sequence). CDR3 length equals 15 residues. Between the trimmed V and J ends, which lost 2 bases and 1 base, there was a span of 12 bases. CDR3 bases: TGCAGTGCTAGACCTCACGCGGCGTCTGGAAACACCATATATTTT. Protein: CSARPHAASGNTIYF.

Points on this clonotype: Because the CDR3 is missing its conserved closing phenylalanine or tryptophan, this is likely a read error. The CDR3 spells CASSTGDISYEQYL. CDR3 DNA sequence: TGTGCCAGCAGCACGGGGGACATCTCCTACGAGCAGTACCTC. The chain has TRBV6-6 and TRBJ2-7; D is possibly TRBD1 or TRBD2 (6 bases each). The CDR3 has 14 residues. V was cut by 6 bases and J by 0 bases, with 12 bases left in between. Germline assignment: CDR1 MNHNY and CDR2 SVGAGI (reference sequence).

The sample holds many counts of this clonotype. The genes are TRBV20-1 and TRBJ2-5; 11 nucleotides align to TRBD2. V dropped 3 bases and J dropped 7; count of bases not matched to a gene: 7. The germline CDR1 and CDR2 sequences are DFQATT and SNEGSKA (reference sequence). The CDR3 has 14 amino acids. CDR3 in amino acids: CSARTSGAPGTQYF. In nucleotides, the CDR3 is TGCAGTGCTAGGACTAGCGGGGCCCCGGGGACCCAGTACTTC.

The CDR3 here is CASSVFSRCSGGDTQYF. The CDR3 coding sequence is TGTGCCAGCAGCGTCTTCTCGAGGTGTAGCGGCGGGGATACGCAGTATTTT. V and J are TRBV9 and TRBJ2-3; D may be TRBD2 (6 bases). The CDR3 is made up of 17 amino acids. Germline V CDR1 and CDR2: SGDLS, YYNGEE. Between the trimmed V and J ends, which lost 2 bases and 6 bases, there was a span of 22 bases.

This clonotype appeared a few times. This rearrangement joins TRBV20-1 to TRBJ2-4; D call uncertain. Germline V gene lookup returns CDR1 DFQATT and CDR2 SNEGSKA (reference sequence). Trimming cost V 3 bases and J 0 bases, with 6 bases left between them. CDR3 length: 13 residues. The CDR3 region is CSARAPAKNIQYF. The CDR3 bases are TGCAGTGCTAGGGCCCCAGCCAAAAACATTCAGTACTTC.

This clonotype was counted a single time. This sequence joins TRBV12-3 or TRBV12-4 and TRBJ2-7, with a tentative D call TRBD2 (6 bases). V lost 1 base and J 4 bases, leaving 11 bases between the germline ends. The CDR3 runs 14 residues. CDR3 sequence: CASSLDAGSYEQYF. The DNA for the CDR3 is TGTGCCAGCAGTTTAGATGCCGGGAGTTACGAGCAGTACTTC.

This clonotype was counted between two and nine times. This sequence joins TRBV20-1 and TRBJ2-7, with a possible D match to TRBD1 (6 bases). The germline gives CDR1 DFQATT, CDR2 SNEGSKA (reference sequence). The CDR3 consists of 15 residues. The V end lost 0 bases, the J end lost 6 bases, and 18 bases lay between the germline ends. The CDR3 spells CSARDADRASLEQYF. The DNA of the CDR3 is TGCAGTGCTAGAGATGCGGACAGAGCCTCCCTCGAGCAGTACTTC.

This clonotype occurred many times. J is TRBJ2-5 and V is TRBV20-1; TRBD2 aligns across 7 bases. The ends lost 8 bases at V and 4 bases at J; junction bases unmatched: 7. There are 12 residues in the CDR3. The V gene's germline CDR1 is DFQATT and CDR2 SNEGSKA (reference sequence). DNA for the CDR3: TGCAGTCCCAGGGCGGGAGTAGAGACCCAGTACTTC. Translation gives CSPRAGVETQYF.

This clonotype has a handful of counts. The CDR3 coding sequence is TGTGCCAGCAGTTTTTTTTCAAGTTCACCCCTCCACTTT. Translation: CASSFFSSSPLHF. The chain combines TRBV28 with TRBJ1-6; D unresolved. CDR1 is MDHEN, CDR2 SYDVKM, per germline. This CDR3 is 13 amino acids long. Trimming pared 3 bases from V and 9 bases from J, leaving 9 bases between. The full variable domain, rest sourced from reference TRBV28 and TRBJ1-6, is DVKVTQSSRYLVKRTGEKVFLECVQDMDHENMFWYRQDPGLGLRLIYFSYDVKMKEKGDIPEGYSVSREKKERFSLILESASTNQTSMYLCASSFFSSSPLHFGNGTRLTVT.

This clonotype occurred many times. This chain uses TRBV28 with TRBJ1-4; tentatively, D is TRBD1 (6 bases). Deletions cut 5 bases from V and 8 bases from J, with 15 bases between. The germline V gene encodes CDR1 MDHEN and CDR2 SYDVKM. The CDR3 loop spans 14 amino acids. CDR3 nucleotide sequence: TGTGCCAGCAGTCGCCGGGGGGGCAACGAAAAACTGTTTTTT. Its translation is CASSRRGGNEKLFF.

This clonotype was counted a few times. This chain joins TRBV4-2 and TRBJ1-1; D perhaps matches TRBD1 (6 bases). Trimming removed 6 bases from V and 6 bases from J, with 14 bases in between. Germline V gene sequence: CDR1 LGHNA, CDR2 YNFKEQ. The CDR3 length is 13 residues. Written as DNA, the CDR3 is TGTGCCAGCAGTCAACAGGGTTGGCCTGAAGCTTTCTTT. It translates to CASSQQGWPEAFF.

This clonotype was seen ten or more times. This chain connects TRBV3-1 to TRBJ1-6; D is possibly TRBD1 (6 bases). This CDR3 spans 14 amino acids. Germline V gene sequence: CDR1 LGHDT, CDR2 YNNKEL (reference sequence). The germline V and J ends were trimmed by 5 bases and 6 bases, with 11 bases remaining between them. The CDR3 here is CASSTVGGNSPLHF. CDR3 in DNA: TGTGCCAGCAGCACCGTAGGGGGTAATTCACCCCTCCACTTT. The full variable domain, in which reference TRBV3-1 and TRBJ1-6 provide the parts outside the CDR3, is DTAVSQTPKYLVTQMGNDKSIKCEQNLGHDTMYWYKQDSKKFLKIMFSYNNKELIINETVPNRFSPKSPDKAHLNLHINSLELGDSAVYFCASSTVGGNSPLHFGNGTRLTVT.

The V gene is TRBV2, the J gene TRBJ1-5; D is unresolved. Looked up from germline, CDR1 is SNHLY and CDR2 is FYNNEI. V lost 7 bases and J lost 3, with 10 bases in between. This CDR3 region has 13 residues. The CDR3 bases are TGTGCCAGCAATTCCGAACCCAATCAGCCCCAGCATTTT. Its protein is CASNSEPNQPQHF.

This clonotype was seen at least ten times. This chain joins TRBV4-1 and TRBJ1-1; TRBD1 agrees at 7 bases. Germline values: CDR1 MGHRA, CDR2 YSYEKL. J was trimmed by 0 bases and V by 4 bases; bases with no gene match: 14. There are 18 residues in the CDR3. In DNA, the CDR3 is TGCGCCAGCAGCCCTTACAGGGGTTCGACTTTTTTGAACACTGAAGCTTTCTTT. Its protein product is CASSPYRGSTFLNTEAFF.

This clonotype came up a few times. The CDR3 region is CASTSLGGKYEQYF. The CDR3, as DNA: TGTGCCAGCACCAGCTTGGGGGGAAAATACGAGCAGTACTTC. This rearrangement joins TRBV27 to TRBJ2-7; D is possibly TRBD2 (6 bases). Per the germline V gene, CDR1 is MNHEY and CDR2 is SMNVEV (reference sequence). The V and J ends lost 7 bases and 4 bases respectively, with 17 bases between them. This CDR3 has 14 amino acids.